These 11 T cell receptor beta chains were sequenced from one sample in a study of shared clonotypes between healthy human individuals. Using immunoSEQ multiplex PCR, the repertoire was profiled, and TCRdb retains in-frame clones only, with some absent. This sample has a few million clones; approximately 93% occur once, and the top ten carry 0.35% to 0.5%. Sample: naive CD4+ T cells from PBMCs. Subset described: CD45RA+ positively selected. The receptors here all came from a man between 18 and 29 years old in good health. Some clones in this sample may be carry-over from other donors' samples.

The V gene is TRBV5-5, the J gene TRBJ1-2, with a possible D match to TRBD1 (5 bases). CDR1 and CDR2 (germline): SGHKS, YYEKEE (reference sequence). This CDR3 contains 15 residues. Trimming took off 3 bases at V and 0 bases at J, with 12 bases between the two ends. CDR3 region: CASSYAQGANYGYTF. The CDR3 coding sequence is TGTGCCAGCAGCTACGCGCAGGGTGCTAACTATGGCTACACCTTC.

The chain employs TRBV5-6 and TRBJ1-2, with unresolved D. The CDR3 runs 14 residues. With 1 base removed from V and 5 bases from J, the gap between germline ends came to 12 bases. The V gene's germline CDR1 is SGHDT and CDR2 YYEEEE. The CDR3 nucleotides read TGTGCCAGCAGCTTGTCGGCCAGCAGTTATGGCTACACCTTC. This codes for CASSLSASSYGYTF.

The rearrangement joins TRBV7-3 to TRBJ2-3; D may be TRBD1 or TRBD2 (5 bases each). Trimming cost V 2 bases and J 3 bases, with 12 bases left between them. Germline values: CDR1 SGHTA, CDR2 FQGTGA. The CDR3 contains 15 residues. The CDR3 protein is CASSLGGYVTDTQYF. In DNA form, the CDR3 reads TGTGCCAGCAGCTTAGGGGGATACGTGACAGATACGCAGTATTTT.

The chain joins TRBV6-1 to TRBJ2-1; D is possibly TRBD2 (5 bases). CDR3 length: 15 amino acids. Germline V gene sequence: CDR1 MNHNS, CDR2 SASEGT. Trimming cost V 1 base and J 3 bases, with 10 bases left between them. CDR3 amino acids: CASSEVGLVYNEQFF. The CDR3 nucleotides read TGTGCCAGCAGTGAAGTAGGACTGGTCTACAATGAGCAGTTCTTC.

The chain carries TRBV6-6 and TRBJ2-3, with 7 bases that match TRBD1. The CDR3 extends over 14 amino acids. From germline, CDR1 is MNHNY and CDR2 SVGAGI (reference sequence). J lost 3 bases, V lost 5 bases, and 5 bases had no gene match. In DNA form, the CDR3 reads TGTGCCAGCAGTGACAGGGCAGCGACAGATACGCAGTATTTT. Translation: CASSDRAATDTQYF.

Notes on this clone: Germline and junction disagree at one end, which may indicate a read error. The rearrangement joins TRBV7-6 to TRBJ2-5, with D perhaps assigned TRBD1 or TRBD2 (6 bases each). The CDR3 totals 12 residues. Germline V gives CDR1 SGHVS, CDR2 FNYEAQ. The CDR3 nucleotides read TGTGCCAGCAGCTTAGTCGGGGGCGCATCGGACTTC. Protein: CASSLVGGASDF.

This chain joins TRBV18 and TRBJ2-1, with D possibly being TRBD2 (5 bases). Germline V gene sequence: CDR1 KGHSH, CDR2 LQKENI. V gave up 3 bases and J gave up 5 bases, with 17 bases separating them. The CDR3 is made up of 16 amino acids. The DNA of the CDR3 is TGTGCCAGCTCACCGACGGGGAGCAGGACCAACAATGAGCAGTTCTTC. Translation: CASSPTGSRTNNEQFF.

This clone showed up just a few times. The rearrangement uses TRBV27 and TRBJ2-1; D is undetermined. Germline V gives CDR1 MNHEY, CDR2 SMNVEV (reference sequence). There are 11 residues in the CDR3. Trimming cost V 7 bases and J 8 bases, with 9 bases left between them. The CDR3, as DNA: TGTGCCAGCATCACAAGACATGAGCAGTTCTTC. Its translation: CASITRHEQFF.

The chain couples TRBV11-2 to TRBJ2-5; D may match TRBD1 or TRBD2 (6 bases each). Per germline, CDR1 SGHAT and CDR2 FQNNGV. The CDR3 is 16 residues long. The V end lost 2 bases, the J end lost 1 base, and 14 bases lay between the germline ends. The CDR3 here is CASSLSSWGAQETQYF. CDR3 DNA: TGTGCCAGCAGCTTATCTTCTTGGGGGGCCCAAGAGACCCAGTACTTC.

The chain combines TRBV7-2 with TRBJ2-2, with D perhaps TRBD1 or TRBD2 (5 bases each). The V gene lost 3 bases and the J gene lost 1 base, with 9 bases spanning the gap. The CDR3 runs to 15 residues. Germline CDR1 reads SGHTA; CDR2 reads FQGNSA. The CDR3 DNA is TGTGCCAGCAGCTTGGGACGGATGAACACCGGGGAGCTGTTTTTT. Residues: CASSLGRMNTGELFF.

The chain employs TRBV28 and TRBJ2-1; 10 nucleotides match TRBD2. CDR3 size: 16 residues. Germline CDR1 and CDR2: MDHEN and SYDVKM. The ends lost 4 bases at V and 0 bases at J; junction bases unmatched: 3. CDR3 DNA: TGTGCCAGCAGTTCTCTAGCGGGAGACTCCTACAATGAGCAGTTCTTC. It is translated as CASSSLAGDSYNEQFF.